Sequencing of this T cell receptor (beta chain) was carried out in a study of control samples from healthy donors and cancer patients. This table comes from immunoSEQ multiplex PCR, and its TCRdb copy is limited to in-frame clones, with some not included. This listing includes 150,000 to 200,000 clones. Trimming took 0 bases from V and 4 from J, leaving 10 bases between them. Germline CDR1 MNHEY, CDR2 SVGAGI. CDR3 length: 15 residues. The V gene is TRBV6-5, the J gene TRBJ1-5, with D possibly being TRBD1 (6 bases). The source is a woman aged 30 to 39 in good health. Sequences were obtained from blood. The CDR3 bases are TGTGCCAGCAGTTACTCGAAAAGGGGGAATCAGCCCCAGCATTTT. It translates to CASSYSKRGNQPQHF.